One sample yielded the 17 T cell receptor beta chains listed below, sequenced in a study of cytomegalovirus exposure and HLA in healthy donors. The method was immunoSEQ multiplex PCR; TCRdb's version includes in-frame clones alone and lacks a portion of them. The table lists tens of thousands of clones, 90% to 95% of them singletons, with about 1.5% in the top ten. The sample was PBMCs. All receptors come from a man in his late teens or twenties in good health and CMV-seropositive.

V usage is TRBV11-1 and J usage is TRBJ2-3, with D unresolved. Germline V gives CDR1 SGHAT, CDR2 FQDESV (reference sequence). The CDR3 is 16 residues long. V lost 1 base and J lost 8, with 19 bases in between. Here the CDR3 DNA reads TGTGCCAGCAGCTTAGGGCAGTGGGCGAGCATGGGTACGCAGTATTTT. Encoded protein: CASSLGQWASMGTQYF.

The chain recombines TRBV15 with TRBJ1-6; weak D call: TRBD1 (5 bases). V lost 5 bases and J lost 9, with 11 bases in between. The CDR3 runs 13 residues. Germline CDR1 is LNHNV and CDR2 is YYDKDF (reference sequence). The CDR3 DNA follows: TGTGCCACCAGCGCAGGGTCTAGTTCACCCCTCCACTTT. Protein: CATSAGSSSPLHF.

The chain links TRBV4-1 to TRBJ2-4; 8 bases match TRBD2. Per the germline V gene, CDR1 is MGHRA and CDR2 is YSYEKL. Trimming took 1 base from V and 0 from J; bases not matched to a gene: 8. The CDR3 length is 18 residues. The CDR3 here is CASSQGGTSGLAKNIQYF. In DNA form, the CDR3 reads TGCGCCAGCAGCCAAGGAGGAACTAGCGGCCTAGCCAAAAACATTCAGTACTTC.

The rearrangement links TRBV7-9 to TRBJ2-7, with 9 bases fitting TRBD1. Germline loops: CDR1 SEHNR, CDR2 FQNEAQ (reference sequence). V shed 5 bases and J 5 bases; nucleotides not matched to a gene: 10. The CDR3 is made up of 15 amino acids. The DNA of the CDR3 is TGTGCCAGCAGCCCACAGGGACAGGGTTACGACGAGCAGTACTTC. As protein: CASSPQGQGYDEQYF.

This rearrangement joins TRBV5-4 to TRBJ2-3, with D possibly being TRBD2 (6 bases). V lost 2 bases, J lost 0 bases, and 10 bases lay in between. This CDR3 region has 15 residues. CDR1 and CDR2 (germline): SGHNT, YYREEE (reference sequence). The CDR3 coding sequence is TGTGCCAGCAGCTTTCCCGGGACTAGCACAGATACGCAGTATTTT. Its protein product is CASSFPGTSTDTQYF.

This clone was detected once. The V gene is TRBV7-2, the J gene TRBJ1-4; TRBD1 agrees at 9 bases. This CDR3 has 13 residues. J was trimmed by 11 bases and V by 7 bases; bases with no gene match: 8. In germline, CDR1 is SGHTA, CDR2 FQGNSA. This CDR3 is CASMGQGREKLFF. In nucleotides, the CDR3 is TGTGCCAGCATGGGACAGGGCCGCGAGAAACTGTTTTTT.

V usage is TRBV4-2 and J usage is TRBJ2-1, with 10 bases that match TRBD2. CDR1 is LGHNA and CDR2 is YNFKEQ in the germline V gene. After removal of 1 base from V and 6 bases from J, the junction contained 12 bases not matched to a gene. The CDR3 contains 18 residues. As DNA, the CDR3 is TGTGCCAGCAGCCAAGTTCTCATAGCGGGAGGAAGGGGCAATGAGCAGTTCTTC. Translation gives CASSQVLIAGGRGNEQFF.

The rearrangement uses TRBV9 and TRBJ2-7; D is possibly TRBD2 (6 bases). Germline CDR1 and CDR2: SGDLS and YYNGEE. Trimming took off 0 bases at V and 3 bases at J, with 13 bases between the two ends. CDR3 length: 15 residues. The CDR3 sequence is CASSVELAPHYEQYF. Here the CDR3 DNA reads TGTGCCAGCAGCGTAGAGCTAGCGCCACACTACGAGCAGTACTTC.

CDR3 protein: CASSQGHRGQITEAFF. CDR3 in DNA: TGCGCCAGCAGCCAGGGCCACAGGGGGCAGATCACTGAAGCTTTCTTT. V is TRBV4-1 and J is TRBJ1-1; 9 bases agree with TRBD1. The CDR3 runs 16 residues. Germline CDR1 is MGHRA and CDR2 is YSYEKL. V was clipped by 3 bases and J by 4 bases; unmatched bases: 9.

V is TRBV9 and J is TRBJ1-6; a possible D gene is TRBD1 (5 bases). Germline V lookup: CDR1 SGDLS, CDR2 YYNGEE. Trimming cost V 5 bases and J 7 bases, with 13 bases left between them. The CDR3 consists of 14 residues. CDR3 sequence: CASSETGGNSPLHF. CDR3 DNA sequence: TGTGCCAGCAGTGAAACAGGCGGAAATTCACCCCTCCACTTT.

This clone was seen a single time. The chain's CDR3 is CASSLVGRGGVQETQYF. The CDR3 DNA reads TGTGCCAGCAGCTTAGTGGGTCGCGGGGGGGTACAAGAGACCCAGTACTTC. V usage is TRBV7-2 and J usage is TRBJ2-5; 9 positions agree with TRBD2. This CDR3 contains 17 residues. The germline V gene has CDR1 SGHTA and CDR2 FQGNSA. With 1 base clipped from V and 2 bases from J, the junction kept 8 bases outside the gene matches.

As DNA, the CDR3 is TGCGCCAGCAGCCCAGGGGTCGATGGCTACACCTTC. Encoded protein: CASSPGVDGYTF. The chain is built from TRBV5-1 and TRBJ1-2; D is perhaps TRBD1 (6 bases). The germline V gene encodes CDR1 SGHRS and CDR2 YFSETQ. The CDR3 spans 12 residues. V was trimmed by 4 bases and J by 6 bases, leaving 10 bases between them.

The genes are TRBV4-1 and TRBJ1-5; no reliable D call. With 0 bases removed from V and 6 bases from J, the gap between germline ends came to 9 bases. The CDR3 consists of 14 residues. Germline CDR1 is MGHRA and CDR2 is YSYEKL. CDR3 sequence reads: CASSQDRRIQPQHF. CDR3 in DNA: TGCGCCAGCAGCCAAGATCGGAGAATTCAGCCCCAGCATTTT.

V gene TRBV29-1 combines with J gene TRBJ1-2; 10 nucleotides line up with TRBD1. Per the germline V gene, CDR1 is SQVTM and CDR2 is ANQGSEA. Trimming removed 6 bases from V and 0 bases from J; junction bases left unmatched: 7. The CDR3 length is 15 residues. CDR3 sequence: CSVAGTGETNYGYTF. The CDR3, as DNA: TGCAGCGTCGCCGGGACAGGGGAAACTAACTATGGCTACACCTTC.

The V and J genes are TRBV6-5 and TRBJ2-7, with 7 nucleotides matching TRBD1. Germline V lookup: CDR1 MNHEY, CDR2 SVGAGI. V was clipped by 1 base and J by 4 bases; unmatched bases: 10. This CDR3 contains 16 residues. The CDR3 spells CASSYWNTGDPYEQYF. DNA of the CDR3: TGTGCCAGCAGTTACTGGAATACAGGGGATCCTTACGAGCAGTACTTC.

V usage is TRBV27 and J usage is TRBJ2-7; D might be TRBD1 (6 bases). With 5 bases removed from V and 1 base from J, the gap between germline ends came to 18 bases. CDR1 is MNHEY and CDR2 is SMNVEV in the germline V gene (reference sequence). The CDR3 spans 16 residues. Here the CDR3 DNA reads TGTGCCAGCAGTAACCGACAGGATGTTTTTTCCTACGAGCAGTACTTC. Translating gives CASSNRQDVFSYEQYF.

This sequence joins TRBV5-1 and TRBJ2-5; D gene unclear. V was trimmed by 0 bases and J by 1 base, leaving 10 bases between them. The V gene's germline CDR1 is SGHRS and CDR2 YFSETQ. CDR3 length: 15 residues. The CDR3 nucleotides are TGCGCCAGCAGCTTGGTTTTCGCGGTCCAAGAGACCCAGTACTTC. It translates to CASSLVFAVQETQYF.